The 15 T cell receptor beta chains below all came from one sample that was sequenced in a study of patients and donors after allogeneic stem cell transplantation. TCRdb reprocessed the RT-PCR reads via MiXCR and lists one record per CDR3 protein. The sample yields 20,000 or so distinct CDR3 sequences, 4.9% seen once. Sequences were obtained from blood, either unsorted or a sorted T cell fraction (not recorded which). The source of these receptors is a human donor who was either an allogeneic HSCT recipient or a stem cell or donor lymphocyte infusion donor (not recorded which). It is not recorded whose cells these are; they may come from a transplant donor.

The chain carries TRBV7-9 and TRBJ1-5, with a possible D match to TRBD1 (6 bases). With 0 bases removed from V and 2 bases from J, the gap between germline ends came to 8 bases. The germline V gene encodes CDR1 SEHNR and CDR2 FQNEAQ (reference sequence). CDR3 size: 15 residues. Here the CDR3 DNA reads TGTGCCAGCAGCTTAGCACAGGGAGGCAATCAGCCCCAGCATTTT. It yields the protein CASSLAQGGNQPQHF.

This clonotype appeared many times. The chain uses TRBV4-2 and TRBJ2-5, with 7 bases that match TRBD2. CDR1 LGHNA and CDR2 YNFKEQ come from the germline V gene. The V segment lost 3 bases and the J segment 0 bases; nucleotides outside the gene matches: 1. This CDR3 is built from 14 residues. The chain's CDR3 is CASSQGGDQETQYF. As DNA, the CDR3 is TGTGCCAGCAGCCAGGGGGGGGACCAAGAGACCCAGTACTTC.

This clonotype was seen many times. The chain uses TRBV27 and TRBJ1-6; D possibly corresponds to TRBD1 (5 bases). The germline V and J ends were trimmed by 5 bases and 12 bases, with 14 bases remaining between them. CDR3 length equals 13 residues. Germline CDR1 and CDR2: MNHEY and SMNVEV (reference sequence). The CDR3 reads CASSPTGEGPLHF. In DNA, the CDR3 is TGTGCCAGCAGTCCTACAGGCGAGGGACCCCTCCACTTT.

This clonotype has ten or more counts. The V call is TRBV11-2, the J call TRBJ1-5, with TRBD1 as a possible D gene (5 bases). The CDR3 is 15 residues long. Per the germline V gene, CDR1 is SGHAT and CDR2 is FQNNGV. V gave up 5 bases and J gave up 6 bases, with 17 bases separating them. For the CDR3, the DNA is TGTGCCAGCAGCCGGGGAGAAGGGGAAGCTCAGCCCCAGCATTTT. This encodes CASSRGEGEAQPQHF. The variable domain in full, completed from reference TRBV11-2 and TRBJ1-5, reads EAGVAQSPRYKIIEKRQSVAFWCNPISGHATLYWYQQILGQGPKLLIQFQNNGVVDDSQLPKDRFSAERLKGVDSTLKIQPAKLEDSAVYLCASSRGEGEAQPQHFGDGTRLSIL.

This clonotype was observed many times. The gene calls are TRBV18 and TRBJ2-5, with D possibly TRBD2 on 5 matching bases. The CDR3 length is 15 residues. Trimming pared 1 base from V and 5 bases from J, leaving 14 bases between. Per the germline V gene, CDR1 is KGHSH and CDR2 is LQKENI. DNA for the CDR3: TGTGCCAGCTCACCACATTTACAGCCGGGGGAGACCCAGTACTTC. Translating gives CASSPHLQPGETQYF.

This clonotype was seen at least ten times. This chain links TRBV7-9 with TRBJ1-2, with D hard to call. Germline V gene lookup returns CDR1 SEHNR and CDR2 FQNEAQ (reference sequence). V lost 5 bases and J lost 8, with 15 bases in between. This CDR3 has 13 residues. In nucleotides, the CDR3 is TGTGCCAGCAGCCCGGCCCAGCTTCCGGGCTACACCTTC. Translated: CASSPAQLPGYTF.

V gene TRBV7-9 combines with J gene TRBJ1-2; no definite D call. There are 14 residues in the CDR3. The V gene's germline CDR1 is SEHNR and CDR2 FQNEAQ (reference sequence). The V and J ends lost 1 base and 7 bases respectively, with 13 bases between them. CDR3 residues: CASSLELASSGYTF. The CDR3 DNA reads as TGTGCCAGCAGCTTAGAGTTGGCCAGCTCTGGCTACACCTTC.

This clonotype was observed a few times. The chain links TRBV3-1 to TRBJ2-7; possible D gene TRBD2, 5 bases. Trimming took 0 bases from V and 3 from J, leaving 18 bases between them. CDR3 length: 17 amino acids. Germline lookup yields CDR1 LGHDT and CDR2 YNNKEL (reference sequence). The CDR3 region has the DNA TGTGCCAGCAGCCAAGATGGGAACTTACCGGGAATCTACGAGCAGTACTTC. It yields the protein CASSQDGNLPGIYEQYF.

This clonotype appeared a few times. V and J are TRBV18 and TRBJ2-5, with 8 bases identical to TRBD2. Germline CDR1 KGHSH, CDR2 LQKENI. CDR3 size: 16 residues. Germline trimming cut 2 bases from V and 4 bases from J; bases unmatched to any gene: 9. CDR3 DNA: TGTGCCAGCTCACCAATTTGGCGGGAGGTTGCAGAGACCCAGTACTTC. As protein: CASSPIWREVAETQYF.

This clonotype was seen repeatedly, ten times or more. J is TRBJ2-3 and V is TRBV20-1, with 13 positions matching TRBD2. The CDR3 contains 15 residues. Trimming took 5 bases from V and 6 from J; bases not matched to a gene: 8. The germline CDR1 and CDR2 sequences are DFQATT and SNEGSKA (reference sequence). The CDR3 sequence: CSARRTSGGSDTQYF. Written as DNA, the CDR3 is TGCAGTGCTCGACGGACTAGCGGGGGAAGCGATACGCAGTATTTT.

The CDR3 sequence: CASRDPKQGLEQFF. As DNA, the CDR3 is TGTGCCAGCAGGGACCCCAAACAGGGTCTTGAGCAGTTCTTC. J is TRBJ2-1 and V is TRBV6-1; D possibly corresponds to TRBD1 (6 bases). CDR3 length: 14 amino acids. CDR1 is MNHNS, CDR2 SASEGT, per germline. V was shortened by 6 bases and J by 9 bases, with 18 bases between the two germline ends.

V gene TRBV29-1 combines with J gene TRBJ2-5; 8 bases line up with TRBD2. This CDR3 spans 14 amino acids. The V segment lost 8 bases and the J segment 1 base; nucleotides outside the gene matches: 9. Germline V CDR1 and CDR2: SQVTM, ANQGSEA. For the CDR3, the DNA is TGCAGCTCCGGGGGGGCATCGGGCCAAGAGACCCAGTACTTC. It is translated as CSSGGASGQETQYF.

Ten or more counts support this clonotype. The V gene is TRBV20-1, the J gene TRBJ1-5; D remains unclear. Trimming removed 2 bases at V and 3 bases at J, with 11 bases between. Germline V gene lookup returns CDR1 DFQATT and CDR2 SNEGSKA (reference sequence). CDR3 length equals 14 residues. CDR3: CSARIGTFNQPQHF. The CDR3 nucleotides are TGCAGTGCTAGAATCGGCACATTCAATCAGCCCCAGCATTTT.

In the case of this clonotype: At one boundary the junction diverges from the germline segment, which might be a read error. V usage is TRBV11-3 and J usage is TRBJ2-7, with D unclear. Germline values: CDR1 SGHNT, CDR2 YENEEA. The CDR3 length is 13 residues. The CDR3 coding sequence is TGTGCCAGTAGCTTAGCTCCCACCTACGAGCAGTACTTC. This encodes CASSLAPTYEQYF.

Ten or more counts support this clonotype. The genes are TRBV5-5 and TRBJ1-6, with TRBD1 identical over 8 bases. The length of the CDR3 is 14 residues. The V segment lost 4 bases and the J segment 10 bases; nucleotides outside the gene matches: 7. Germline V gene data show CDR1 as SGHKS and CDR2 as YYEKEE (reference sequence). The CDR3 DNA reads TGTGCCAGCAGCCTTGGGACAGGTAGCTCACCCCTCCACTTT. Amino acid sequence: CASSLGTGSSPLHF.